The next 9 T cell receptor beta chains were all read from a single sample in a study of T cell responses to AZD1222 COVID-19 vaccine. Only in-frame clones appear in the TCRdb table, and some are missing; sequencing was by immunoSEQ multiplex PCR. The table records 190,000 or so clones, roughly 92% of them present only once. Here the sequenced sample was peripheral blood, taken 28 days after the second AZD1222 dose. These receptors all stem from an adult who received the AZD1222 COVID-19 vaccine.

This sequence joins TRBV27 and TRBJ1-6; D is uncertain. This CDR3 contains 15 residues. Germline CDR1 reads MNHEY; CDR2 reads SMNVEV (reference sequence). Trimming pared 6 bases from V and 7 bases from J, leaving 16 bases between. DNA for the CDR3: TGTGCCAGCAGCCCTCCCCCGGGGATCAATTCACCCCTCCACTTT. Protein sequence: CASSPPPGINSPLHF.

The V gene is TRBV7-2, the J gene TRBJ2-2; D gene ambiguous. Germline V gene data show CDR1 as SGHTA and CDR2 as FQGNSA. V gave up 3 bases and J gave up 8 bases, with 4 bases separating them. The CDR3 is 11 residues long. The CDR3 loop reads CASSLVGELFF. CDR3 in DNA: TGTGCCAGCAGCTTGGTGGGGGAGCTGTTTTTT. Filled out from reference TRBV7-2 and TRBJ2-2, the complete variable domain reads GAGVSQSPSNKVTEKGKDVELRCDPISGHTALYWYRQSLGQGLEFLIYFQGNSAPDKSGLPSDRFSAERTGGSVSTLTIQRTQQEDSAVYLCASSLVGELFFGEGSRLTVL.

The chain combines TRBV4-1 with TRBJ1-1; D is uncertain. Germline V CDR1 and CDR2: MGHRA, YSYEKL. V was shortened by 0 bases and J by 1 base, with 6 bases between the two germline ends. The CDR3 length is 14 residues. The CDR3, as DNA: TGCGCCAGCAGCCAAGAAAAGGGGAACACTGAAGCTTTCTTT. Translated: CASSQEKGNTEAFF.

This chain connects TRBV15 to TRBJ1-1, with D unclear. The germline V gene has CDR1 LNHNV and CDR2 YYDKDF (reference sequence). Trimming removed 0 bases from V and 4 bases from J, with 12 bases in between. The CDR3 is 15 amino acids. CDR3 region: CATSRDTGYTTEAFF. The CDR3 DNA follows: TGTGCCACCAGCAGAGATACGGGGTACACCACTGAAGCTTTCTTT.

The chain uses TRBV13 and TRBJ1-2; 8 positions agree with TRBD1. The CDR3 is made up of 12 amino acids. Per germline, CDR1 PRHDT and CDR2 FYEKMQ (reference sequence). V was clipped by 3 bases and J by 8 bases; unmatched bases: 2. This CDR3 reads CASSFRGQGYTF. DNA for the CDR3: TGTGCCAGCAGCTTCAGGGGGCAGGGCTACACCTTC. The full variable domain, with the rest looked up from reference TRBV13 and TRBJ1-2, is AAGVIQSPRHLIKEKRETATLKCYPIPRHDTVYWYQQGPGQDPQFLISFYEKMQSDKGSIPDRFSAQQFSDYHSELNMSSLELGDSALYFCASSFRGQGYTFGSGTRLTVV.

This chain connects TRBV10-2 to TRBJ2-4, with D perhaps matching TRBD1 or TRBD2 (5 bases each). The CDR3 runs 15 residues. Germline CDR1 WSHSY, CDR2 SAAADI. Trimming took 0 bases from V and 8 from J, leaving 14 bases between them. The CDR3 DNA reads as TGCGCCAGCAGTGAGTCTGGGGCTAGCCAGTACATTCAGTACTTC. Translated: CASSESGASQYIQYF.

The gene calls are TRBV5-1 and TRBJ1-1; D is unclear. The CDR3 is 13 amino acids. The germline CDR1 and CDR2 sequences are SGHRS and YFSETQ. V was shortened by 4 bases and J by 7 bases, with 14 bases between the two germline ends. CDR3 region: CASSPSSTNEAFF. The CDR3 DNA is TGCGCCAGCAGCCCCAGCAGTACCAATGAAGCTTTCTTT.

The CDR3 sequence is CASSSPTGNEQYF. CDR3 nucleotides: TGTGCCAGCAGCTCCCCTACTGGGAACGAGCAGTACTTC. The chain links TRBV13 to TRBJ2-7; D unresolved. The CDR3 spans 13 residues. Germline lookup yields CDR1 PRHDT and CDR2 FYEKMQ (reference sequence). V was clipped by 4 bases and J by 5 bases, with 12 bases between them.

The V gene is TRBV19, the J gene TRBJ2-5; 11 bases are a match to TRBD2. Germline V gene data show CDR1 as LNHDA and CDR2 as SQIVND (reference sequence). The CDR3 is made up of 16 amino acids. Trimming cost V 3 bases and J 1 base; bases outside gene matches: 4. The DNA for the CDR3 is TGTGCCAGTAGTATTACTAGCGGGGGACCCCAAGAGACCCAGTACTTC. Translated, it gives CASSITSGGPQETQYF. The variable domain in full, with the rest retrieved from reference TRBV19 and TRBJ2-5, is DGGITQSPKYLFRKEGQNVTLSCEQNLNHDAMYWYRQDPGQGLRLIYYSQIVNDFQKGDIAEGYSVSREKKESFPLTVTSAQKNPTAFYLCASSITSGGPQETQYFGPGTRLLVL.